The rows below give T cell receptor beta chains drawn from one sample of a study of CD8 T cells in Susac syndrome. In TCRdb, the immunoSEQ multiplex PCR reads were re-called with MiXCR into one record per CDR3 protein. The sample has 150,000 or so distinct CDR3 sequences; approximately 95% are singletons. The sequenced sample was CD4+ T cells from PBMCs. All receptors come from a human donor with Susac syndrome. The CDR3 runs from the conserved cysteine through the conserved F or W. D genes are given only for firm matches. The size of a clone is reported for some rows only, either as once, few or many, or as a class for expanded clones.

>.|TRBJ2-5|.|TRBV20-1
CSARVRAISETQYF
TGCAGTGCTAGAGTTAGGGCCATATCAGAGACCCAGTACTTC
>.|TRBJ1-2|.|TRBV18
CASSLNTAVYEGPGGYTF
TGTGCCAGCTCCCTCAACACTGCCGTGTATGAGGGGCCGGGGGGCTACACCTTC
>.|TRBJ2-2|.|TRBV25-1
CASSDRVDTGELFF
TGTGCCAGCAGTGACAGGGTGGACACCGGGGAGCTGTTTTTT
>.|TRBJ2-4|.|TRBV7-3
CASSPSGGPLNIQYF
TGTGCCAGCAGCCCATCCGGGGGACCTCTAAACATTCAGTACTTC
>.|TRBJ1-3|.|TRBV15
CATSRDRSLLLAF
TGTGCCACCAGCAGAGATCGATCCCTCCTCCTCGCCTTT
>.|TRBJ2-7|.|TRBV12-3/TRBV12-4
CASSYRDGAYEQYF
TGTGCCAGCAGTTACCGGGACGGGGCCTACGAGCAGTACTTC
>.|TRBJ2-1|.|TRBV19
CASKGSITSYNEQFF
TGTGCCAGTAAGGGCAGTATCACCTCCTACAATGAGCAGTTCTTC
>once|TRBJ2-1|TRBD2|TRBV29-1
CSVAVVAGAGNEQFF
TGCAGCGTTGCGGTCGTAGCGGGGGCCGGCAATGAGCAGTTCTTC
>once|TRBJ2-2|.|TRBV20-1
CSASRSPNTGELFF
TGCAGTGCTAGCCGCTCCCCGAACACCGGGGAGCTGTTTTTT
>.|TRBJ1-6|TRBD1|TRBV16
CASSPGQSYNSPLHF
TGTGCCAGCAGCCCGGGACAGAGTTATAATTCACCCCTCCACTTT
>.|TRBJ2-7|.|TRBV5-4
CASSLTGGDEQYF
TGTGCCAGCAGCTTGACAGGGGGGGACGAGCAGTACTTC
>once|TRBJ2-7|.|TRBV7-6
CASSLESVLEQYF
TGTGCCAGCAGCTTAGAGTCCGTCCTCGAGCAGTACTTC
>.|TRBJ2-4|TRBD2|TRBV9
CASSLSGGPGNIQYF
TGTGCCAGCAGCCTTAGCGGGGGGCCAGGAAACATTCAGTACTTC
>once|TRBJ2-1|.|TRBV7-3
CASSFSSNEQFF
TGTGCCAGCAGCTTCTCTAGCAATGAGCAGTTCTTC
>few|TRBJ2-5|.|TRBV3-1
CASSQSETQYF
TGTGCCAGTAGCCAGTCCGAGACCCAGTACTTC
>.|TRBJ2-2|.|TRBV29-1
CSVETGYTGELFF
TGCAGCGTGGAAACAGGTTACACCGGGGAGCTGTTTTTT
>.|TRBJ2-4|TRBD2|TRBV29-1
CSVSLAGQNIQYF
TGCAGCGTTTCCCTAGCGGGGCAAAACATTCAGTACTTC
>once|TRBJ1-5|.|TRBV6-1
CASRPGEGLSNQPQHF
TGTGCCAGCAGACCTGGGGAGGGACTGAGCAATCAGCCCCAGCATTTT
>.|TRBJ2-7|TRBD2|TRBV2
CASSEGVGGSSYEQYF
TGTGCCAGCAGTGAAGGTGTCGGGGGGAGTTCCTACGAGCAGTACTTC
>.|TRBJ2-2|.|TRBV29-1
CSVGKGGAGELFF
TGCAGCGTTGGAAAGGGTGGCGCCGGGGAGCTGTTTTTT
>.|TRBJ1-6|TRBD1|TRBV2
CASSEDRGSSSPLHF
TGTGCCAGCAGTGAGGACAGGGGCTCGTCTTCACCCCTCCACTTT
>.|TRBJ2-4|TRBD2|TRBV4-3
CASSQDTQRGIQYF
TGCGCCAGCAGCCAAGACACCCAGCGGGGGATTCAGTACTTC
>.|TRBJ2-2|.|TRBV2
CASSANRELFF
TGTGCCAGCAGTGCAAACCGGGAGCTGTTTTTT
>.|TRBJ2-7|.|TRBV13
CASSALTDYEQYF
TGTGCCAGCAGCGCCTTGACAGACTACGAGCAGTACTTC
>.|TRBJ1-2|.|TRBV19
CASSIPGPHGYTF
TGTGCCAGTAGTATACCAGGCCCCCATGGCTACACCTTC
>.|TRBJ1-5|.|TRBV20-1
CSAREGVEQPQHF
TGCAGTGCTAGAGAGGGGGTAGAACAGCCCCAGCATTTT
>once|TRBJ1-2|TRBD1|TRBV20-1
CSATPGQGGYGYTF
TGCAGTGCTACCCCGGGACAGGGAGGATATGGCTACACCTTC
>.|TRBJ2-5|TRBD2|TRBV9
CASSVDPSGGPKGTQYF
TGTGCCAGCAGCGTAGACCCTAGCGGGGGCCCGAAGGGGACCCAGTACTTC
>.|TRBJ1-1|.|TRBV23-1
CASSQSRGCHLNTEAFF
TGCGCCAGCAGTCAATCGAGGGGGTGCCATTTGAACACTGAAGCTTTCTTT
>.|TRBJ2-7|TRBD2|TRBV4-2
CASSQEQRGTSYEQYF
TGTGCCAGCAGCCAAGAGCAGCGGGGGACCTCCTACGAGCAGTACTTC
>.|TRBJ1-1|.|TRBV29-1
CSVEDPRGGTRAFF
TGCAGCGTTGAAGACCCCCGGGGAGGGACAAGGGCTTTCTTT
>.|TRBJ1-1|.|TRBV29-1
CSVVRGSDWVAFF
TGCAGCGTTGTCCGGGGTTCAGATTGGGTGGCTTTCTTT
>.|TRBJ1-1|.|TRBV2
CASKRWDTEAFF
TGTGCCAGCAAGAGGTGGGACACTGAAGCTTTCTTT
>.|TRBJ1-2|.|TRBV20-1
CSAPNQNYGYTF
TGCAGTGCACCGAACCAAAACTATGGCTACACCTTC
>.|TRBJ2-2|.|TRBV19
CASSPHSTGELFF
TGTGCCAGTAGTCCCCACAGCACCGGGGAGCTGTTTTTT
>.|TRBJ1-2|.|TRBV29-1
CSVEGGTYTF
TGCAGCGTTGAGGGAGGGACCTACACCTTC
>.|TRBJ1-6|.|TRBV6-1
CASSEAAGLGSPLHF
TGTGCCAGCAGTGAAGCAGCAGGGTTGGGTTCACCCCTCCACTTT
>.|TRBJ2-7|.|TRBV21-1
CASTADRVEQYF
TGTGCCAGCACCGCAGACAGGGTCGAGCAGTACTTC
>.|TRBJ1-1|.|TRBV20-1
CSAQGVGLTEAFF
TGCAGTGCGCAGGGAGTAGGGTTGACTGAAGCTTTCTTT
>.|TRBJ1-6|.|TRBV20-1
CSARFAASPLHF
TGCAGTGCTAGATTCGCCGCTTCACCCCTCCACTTT
>.|TRBJ1-1|TRBD1|TRBV29-1
CSVDRTGNVKAFF
TGCAGCGTTGATCGGACAGGGAATGTTAAGGCTTTCTTT
>.|TRBJ2-5|TRBD2|TRBV29-1
CSARQAGVETQYF
TGCAGCGCCCGGCAAGCGGGGGTGGAGACCCAGTACTTC
>once|TRBJ2-1|TRBD1|TRBV29-1
CSVDLKNRGHEQFF
TGCAGCGTTGATCTGAAGAACAGGGGCCATGAGCAGTTCTTC
>.|TRBJ1-5|.|TRBV19
CASSSGTPGDQPQHF
TGTGCCAGTAGTTCCGGGACCCCTGGGGATCAGCCCCAGCATTTT
>.|TRBJ2-1|.|TRBV11-2
CASSPRGTSVEQFF
TGTGCCAGCAGCCCCCGGGGCACCTCAGTGGAGCAGTTCTTC
>.|TRBJ2-7|TRBD1|TRBV6-6
CASTWGPDRAEQYF
TGTGCCAGCACCTGGGGGCCTGACAGGGCCGAGCAGTACTTC
>.|TRBJ1-6|.|TRBV15
CATSRAGGLALHF
TGTGCCACCAGCAGGGCGGGCGGTCTAGCCCTCCACTTT
>.|TRBJ2-5|TRBD2|TRBV24-1
CAISGGETQYF
TGTGCCATCAGCGGGGGAGAGACCCAGTACTTC
>.|TRBJ2-5|.|TRBV18
CASSRDGETQYF
TGTGCCAGCTCAAGGGATGGAGAGACCCAGTACTTC
>.|TRBJ2-2|TRBD2|TRBV4-1
CASSQARPSGGPRTGELFF
TGCGCCAGCAGCCAAGCGCGGCCTAGCGGGGGGCCGCGGACCGGGGAGCTGTTTTTT
>.|TRBJ1-4|.|TRBV4-1
CASSQDRAQLNEKLFF
TGCGCCAGCAGCCAAGACCGGGCACAGCTTAATGAAAAACTGTTTTTT
>.|TRBJ2-3|.|TRBV15
CATSRARDSTDTQYF
TGTGCCACCAGCAGAGCTCGGGACAGCACAGATACGCAGTATTTT
>.|TRBJ1-2|TRBD1|TRBV29-1
CSVETDRGLGGYTF
TGCAGCGTTGAGACGGACAGGGGGCTGGGTGGCTACACCTTC
>.|TRBJ2-1|TRBD1|TRBV18
CASSRDRLTNEQFF
TGTGCCAGCTCTCGGGACAGGCTCACCAATGAGCAGTTCTTC
>.|TRBJ2-1|.|TRBV18
CASSPPGRTEQFF
TGTGCCAGCTCACCACCAGGTCGGACTGAGCAGTTCTTC
>.|TRBJ2-2|TRBD1|TRBV4-1
CATYGGQGVAGELFF
TGCGCCACCTACGGGGGACAGGGAGTCGCCGGGGAGCTGTTTTTT
>.|TRBJ1-1|.|TRBV29-1
CSVERPNTEAFF
TGCAGCGTTGAGCGTCCGAACACTGAAGCTTTCTTT
>.|TRBJ2-1|TRBD2|TRBV25-1
CASSAPGTSFHEQFF
TGTGCCAGCAGTGCGCCCGGGACTAGCTTCCATGAGCAGTTCTTC